Listed below are T cell receptor beta chains from one sample, sequenced in a study of cytotoxic CD8 clonotypes in ibrutinib-treated CLL. TCRdb's table, derived via immunoSEQ multiplex PCR, lists solely in-frame clones and lacks some. The sample shows around 60,000 clones, 57% of them seen only once. The starting material was PBMCs, obtained after 12 months of ibrutinib treatment. All receptors derive from a human donor with chronic lymphocytic leukemia. Both conserved end residues are part of each CDR3. The D gene is left open where the match is weak. Size values are once, few and many counts, or a class for expanded clones, and some rows have none.

D	size	V	J	DNA	CDR3
-	-	TRBV19	TRBJ2-1	TGTGCCAGTGCGCTGGGGTACGAGCAGTTCTTC	CASALGYEQFF
TRBD2	-	TRBV7-2	TRBJ2-3	TGTGCCAGCACTCCCAAAGGCCTAGCGGTAGATACGCAGTATTTT	CASTPKGLAVDTQYF
-	-	TRBV10-3	TRBJ2-3	TGTGCCGCGTCCACCGGGACGACTGGGGATACGCAGTATTTT	CAASTGTTGDTQYF
-	-	TRBV19	TRBJ2-7	TGTGCCAGTACCTCCGGACACCCATACGAGCAGTACTTC	CASTSGHPYEQYF
-	few	TRBV5-1	TRBJ2-6	TGCGCCAGCAGCCTATCGCCCAGAAGCTCTGGGGCCAACGTCCTGACTTTC	CASSLSPRSSGANVLTF
-	few	TRBV2	TRBJ1-3	TGTGCCAGCAGTGCGGCTCAGTCTGGAAACACCATATATTTT	CASSAAQSGNTIYF
-	-	TRBV7-9	TRBJ1-2	TGTGCCAGCAGCTTAGCGGACGGAGCATATGGCTACACCTTC	CASSLADGAYGYTF
TRBD2	-	TRBV5-6	TRBJ2-1	TGTGCCAGCAGCTTGTACAGCGGGGCCTACAATGAGCAGTTCTTC	CASSLYSGAYNEQFF
-	-	TRBV14	TRBJ2-2	TGTGCCAGCAGCCGCCTCCGGGGAGCCACCGGGGAGCTGTTTTTT	CASSRLRGATGELFF
-	-	TRBV19	TRBJ2-2	TGTGCCAGTAGAACAGGAGAGTTGACCGGGGAGCTGTTTTTT	CASRTGELTGELFF
-	-	TRBV18	TRBJ2-5	TGTGCCAGCTCAGTATGGGGGTACGGAGAGACCCAGTACTTC	CASSVWGYGETQYF
TRBD1	-	TRBV11-3	TRBJ2-5	TGTGCCAGCAGCCATGGGACAGCGGCCCCAGAGACCCAGTACTTC	CASSHGTAAPETQYF
-	-	TRBV29-1	TRBJ2-1	TGCAGCGTTGAGGTCAATGAGCAGTTCTTC	CSVEVNEQFF
-	-	TRBV4-1	TRBJ2-3	TGCGCCAGCAGCCAAGCCGGACAGGGAGGGGATACGCAGTATTTT	CASSQAGQGGDTQYF
TRBD2	-	TRBV10-3	TRBJ2-3	TGTGCCATCACCCCGGGGAGCGGGGCCACAGATACGCAGTATTTT	CAITPGSGATDTQYF
-	-	TRBV28	TRBJ2-7	TGTGCCAGCAGTGACTCCTACGAGCAGTACTTC	CASSDSYEQYF
-	-	TRBV19	TRBJ2-1	TGTGCCACCCAAAGGAGTTTTTCCTACAATGAGCAGTTCTTC	CATQRSFSYNEQFF
-	few	TRBV5-1	TRBJ1-5	TGCGCCAGCACTTCCTCAATCCTCCAGACAACTCAGCCCCAGCATTTT	CASTSSILQTTQPQHF
-	many	TRBV6-1	TRBJ2-7	TGTGCCAGCAGTGTAGAGCATTCCTACGAGCAGTACTTC	CASSVEHSYEQYF
TRBD2	many	TRBV15	TRBJ2-5	TGTGCCACCAGCAGACAGGGACTACGTAAAGAGACCCAGTACTTC	CATSRQGLRKETQYF
-	few	TRBV19	TRBJ1-3	TGTGCCAGTAGTATTCGGGGCCGAAACACCATATATTTT	CASSIRGRNTIYF
-	-	TRBV4-2	TRBJ2-3	TGTGCCAGCAGCCCCGAGGGGGGGGGCTTACATACGCAGTATTTT	CASSPEGGGLHTQYF
TRBD2	-	TRBV2	TRBJ2-7	TGTGCCAGCAGCCTTGGACTAGCGCCCTACGAGCAGTACTTC	CASSLGLAPYEQYF
-	few	TRBV10-3	TRBJ2-1	TGTGCCATCAGTGATGATTACAGCTTCAATGAGCAGTTCTTC	CAISDDYSFNEQFF
TRBD2	-	TRBV4-2	TRBJ2-1	TGTGCCAGCAGCTTGGCCAGCGGGAAGACTTACAATGAGCAGTTCTTC	CASSLASGKTYNEQFF
-	-	TRBV19	TRBJ1-6	TGTGCCAGTAGTATTAGCCCAGGGAATTCACCCCTCCACTTT	CASSISPGNSPLHF
TRBD1	few	TRBV15	TRBJ2-5	TGTGCCACCAGCAGAGGGGGACAGCAGTCGGGGACCCAGTACTTC	CATSRGGQQSGTQYF
TRBD1	many	TRBV19	TRBJ1-4	TGTGCCAGTAGTCACGGGACAGGGGATGAAAAACTGTTTTTT	CASSHGTGDEKLFF
-	-	TRBV13	TRBJ1-4	TGTGCCAGCAGCCACCGGGGAGGGCGCGGTGAAAAACTGTTTTTT	CASSHRGGRGEKLFF
-	-	TRBV28	TRBJ1-2	TGTGCCAGCGGCGGGGTCTATGGCTACACCTTC	CASGGVYGYTF
-	many	TRBV18	TRBJ2-3	TGTGCCAGCTCACCACTCCGCGGGGGCCCCGAACCCACAGATACGCAGTATTTT	CASSPLRGGPEPTDTQYF
-	-	TRBV28	TRBJ1-6	TGTGCCAGCAGTAGCTTTGTCTCCTATAATTCACCCCTCCACTTT	CASSSFVSYNSPLHF
TRBD2	-	TRBV7-6	TRBJ2-5	TGTGCCAGCGGGAGGACTAGCGGCCCGGAGGAGACCCAGTACTTC	CASGRTSGPEETQYF
-	-	TRBV7-9	TRBJ2-6	TGTGCCAGCAGCCTTCAACGACAGGGGAGGGGCTCTGGGGCCAACGTCCTGACTTTC	CASSLQRQGRGSGANVLTF
-	once	TRBV13	TRBJ2-1	TGTGCCAGCAGCTTAGTACAGTACAATGAGCAGTTCTTC	CASSLVQYNEQFF
-	many	TRBV7-2	TRBJ2-7	TGTGCCAGCAGCCCCTTCCCCAGGGTCGCCTCCTACGAGCAGTACTTC	CASSPFPRVASYEQYF
-	once	TRBV6-5	TRBJ1-3	TGTGCCAGCAGTCCCCGCCAGGTTGGAAACACCATATATTTT	CASSPRQVGNTIYF
TRBD1	-	TRBV2	TRBJ1-2	TGTGCCAGCAGCCCGACAGGGTTAGGCTACACCTTC	CASSPTGLGYTF
-	few	TRBV20-1	TRBJ1-5	TGCAGTGCGGGGAGGATGCAGCCCCAGCATTTT	CSAGRMQPQHF
TRBD2	-	TRBV7-2	TRBJ2-1	TGTGCCAGCAGAACGGGACTAGAGTACAATGAGCAGTTCTTC	CASRTGLEYNEQFF